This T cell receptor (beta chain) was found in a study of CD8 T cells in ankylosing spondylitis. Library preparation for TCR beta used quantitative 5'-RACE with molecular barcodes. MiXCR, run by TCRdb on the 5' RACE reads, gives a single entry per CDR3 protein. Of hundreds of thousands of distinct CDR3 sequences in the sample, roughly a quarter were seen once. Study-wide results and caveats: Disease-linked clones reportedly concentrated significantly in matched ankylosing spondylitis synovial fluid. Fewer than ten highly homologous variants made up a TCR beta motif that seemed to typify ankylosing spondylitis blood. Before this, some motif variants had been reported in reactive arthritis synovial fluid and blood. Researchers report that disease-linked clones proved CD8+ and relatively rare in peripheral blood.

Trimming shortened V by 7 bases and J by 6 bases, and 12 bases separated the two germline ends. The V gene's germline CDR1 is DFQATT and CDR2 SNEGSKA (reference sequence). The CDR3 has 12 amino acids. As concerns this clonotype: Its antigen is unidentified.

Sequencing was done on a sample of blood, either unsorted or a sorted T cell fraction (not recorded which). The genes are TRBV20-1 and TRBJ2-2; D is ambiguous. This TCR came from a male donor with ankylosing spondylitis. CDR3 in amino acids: CSVSKGSGELFF. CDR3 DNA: TGCAGTGTGTCCAAAGGGTCCGGGGAGCTGTTTTTT.